These 22 T cell receptor beta chains were sequenced from one sample in a study of control samples from healthy donors and cancer patients. TCRdb keeps only in-frame clones here, not all; method: immunoSEQ multiplex PCR. The table has approximately 76,000 clones, 70% to 85% seen once; the top ten hold approximately 10%. The sample consisted of PBMCs. The receptors were sampled from a man aged 60 to 69 with head and neck cancer.

The rearrangement uses TRBV5-1 and TRBJ2-3; 12 bases line up with TRBD2. This CDR3 is 16 amino acids long. V was clipped by 4 bases and J by 2 bases; unmatched bases: 5. Germline V gene lookup returns CDR1 SGHRS and CDR2 YFSETQ. CDR3 coding DNA: TGCGCCAGCAGCGTAGGACTAGCGGGACCCACAGATACGCAGTATTTT. It translates to CASSVGLAGPTDTQYF.

About this clone itself: Other nucleotide sequences from this sample produce the same CDR3. The chain joins TRBV5-1 to TRBJ2-1, with D unclear. Germline-derived CDR1 and CDR2 are SGHRS and YFSETQ. There are 11 residues in the CDR3. Between the trimmed V and J ends, which lost 4 bases and 5 bases, there was a span of 4 bases. CDR3 bases: TGCGCCAGCAGCCTGAACAATGAGCAGTTCTTC. It codes for CASSLNNEQFF.

Comment on this clone: At one end the junction does not follow the germline gene, possibly because of a read error. The V call is TRBV10-3, the J call TRBJ1-3; D possibly corresponds to TRBD1 (5 bases). From germline, CDR1 is ENHRY and CDR2 SYGVKD. This CDR3 comprises 14 residues. CDR3 nucleotides: TGTGCCATCCGTGACAGTACGGGGGGAAACACCATATATTTT. This sequence encodes CAIRDSTGGNTIYF.

V and J are TRBV5-1 and TRBJ1-1; tentatively, D is TRBD1 (5 bases). Germline CDR1 reads SGHRS; CDR2 reads YFSETQ. Deletions cut 2 bases from V and 6 bases from J, with 14 bases between. CDR3 size: 14 residues. CDR3 amino acids: CASSLAQGLPEAFF. The CDR3 nucleotides are TGCGCCAGCAGCTTAGCCCAGGGACTCCCTGAAGCTTTCTTT.

The V and J genes are TRBV28 and TRBJ2-2; D is undetermined. Trimming cost V 4 bases and J 2 bases, with 8 bases left between them. The CDR3 is 14 amino acids. Germline V gene data show CDR1 as MDHEN and CDR2 as SYDVKM. Here the CDR3 DNA reads TGTGCCAGCAGTTCGGGCTCTAACACCGGGGAGCTGTTTTTT. Protein: CASSSGSNTGELFF.

The table lists this clone with a count of one. The chain joins TRBV6-5 to TRBJ2-7; 10 nucleotides match TRBD1. J lost 4 bases, V lost 0 bases, and 6 bases had no gene match. The CDR3 loop spans 16 amino acids. Germline CDR1 and CDR2: MNHEY and SVGAGI. The CDR3 coding sequence is TGTGCCAGCAGTTACTCCCGGACAGGGGGTTTTTACGAGCAGTACTTC. Its translation is CASSYSRTGGFYEQYF.

The gene calls are TRBV5-1 and TRBJ2-2, with 11 bases fitting TRBD2. This CDR3 is built from 16 residues. V dropped 4 bases and J dropped 4; count of bases not matched to a gene: 6. Germline CDR1 is SGHRS and CDR2 is YFSETQ. As DNA, the CDR3 is TGCGCCAGCAGCCGTTACGGACTAGCGGGCACCGGGGAGCTGTTTTTT. Translated: CASSRYGLAGTGELFF.

The rearrangement joins TRBV2 to TRBJ2-6; D gene ambiguous. The CDR3 is 16 residues long. V dropped 5 bases and J dropped 0 bases, with 11 bases sitting between them. Germline V gene lookup returns CDR1 SNHLY and CDR2 FYNNEI. The CDR3 DNA reads as TGTGCCAGCAGTCCCCCAGGCAACTCTGGGGCCAACGTCCTGACTTTC. Translated: CASSPPGNSGANVLTF.

Concerning this clone itself: The identical CDR3 is also encoded by other nucleotide sequences in the sample. V gene TRBV29-1 combines with J gene TRBJ2-3; TRBD2 agrees at 8 bases. Germline loops: CDR1 SQVTM, CDR2 ANQGSEA. The CDR3 consists of 15 residues. The V segment lost 7 bases and the J segment 1 base; nucleotides outside the gene matches: 10. This chain's CDR3 is CSASRGGWGTDTQYF. The CDR3 coding sequence is TGCAGCGCATCCCGGGGGGGGTGGGGCACAGATACGCAGTATTTT.

The chain is built from TRBV25-1 and TRBJ1-1; D is possibly TRBD1 (6 bases). There are 12 residues in the CDR3. Deletions cut 5 bases from V and 4 bases from J, with 8 bases between. Germline V gene sequence: CDR1 MGHDK, CDR2 SYGVNS. The DNA of the CDR3 is TGTGCCAGCAGTAACAGGGCCACTGAAGCTTTCTTT. This gives the protein CASSNRATEAFF.

This clone appeared a few times. The chain links TRBV28 to TRBJ1-1; D is ambiguous. The CDR3 is made up of 11 amino acids. V dropped 7 bases and J dropped 1 base, with 4 bases sitting between them. Germline V gives CDR1 MDHEN, CDR2 SYDVKM. The DNA of the CDR3 is TGTGCCAGCAACACGAACACTGAAGCTTTCTTT. This encodes CASNTNTEAFF.

V and J are TRBV28 and TRBJ1-1; D may be TRBD1 (6 bases). CDR1 is MDHEN, CDR2 SYDVKM, per germline. This CDR3 is 15 amino acids long. Trimming shortened V by 5 bases and J by 3 bases, and 16 bases separated the two germline ends. The CDR3, as DNA: TGTGCCAGCAGTGTACCCAGGGGAATGGACACTGAAGCTTTCTTT. Protein sequence: CASSVPRGMDTEAFF.

The chain employs TRBV12-3 or TRBV12-4 and TRBJ1-1, with 8 bases matching TRBD1. The J segment lost 5 bases and the V segment lost 7 bases, leaving 3 bases of the junction unmatched. This CDR3 is 12 amino acids long. CDR3 nucleotides: TGTGCCAGCAAACAGGGGGGGACTGAAGCTTTCTTT. This gives the protein CASKQGGTEAFF.

The chain combines TRBV20-1 with TRBJ2-7; D is unclear. With 3 bases removed from V and 6 bases from J, the gap between germline ends came to 18 bases. CDR3 length: 14 amino acids. In germline, CDR1 is DFQATT, CDR2 SNEGSKA (reference sequence). The CDR3 protein is CSASLSNRKGEQYF. The CDR3 DNA sequence: TGCAGTGCTAGTTTATCCAATAGGAAGGGCGAGCAGTACTTC.

This chain uses TRBV6-5 with TRBJ1-6; D remains unclear. Trimming pared 6 bases from V and 6 bases from J, leaving 6 bases between. CDR3 length: 12 residues. The germline CDR1 and CDR2 sequences are MNHEY and SVGAGI. The CDR3 nucleotides are TGTGCCAGCAGGACTACTAATTCACCCCTCCACTTT. Translating it yields CASRTTNSPLHF.

The gene calls are TRBV19 and TRBJ2-6; 8 nucleotides line up with TRBD1. The junction had 8 bases not matched to a gene; V was cut back by 4 bases and J by 0 bases. CDR1 is LNHDA and CDR2 is SQIVND in the germline V gene (reference sequence). CDR3 size: 18 residues. CDR3 DNA sequence: TGTGCCAGTAGTAGTCCGGGACAGGCCCTCTCTGGGGCCAACGTCCTGACTTTC. This gives the protein CASSSPGQALSGANVLTF.

This clone turned up a few times. For the CDR3, the DNA is TGTGCCAGCTCACCACCGGGCCCCGTTGGCTACACCTTC. Translating gives CASSPPGPVGYTF. The chain couples TRBV18 to TRBJ1-2; D gene ambiguous. CDR1 and CDR2 from the germline V gene are KGHSH and LQKENI. With 0 bases removed from V and 7 bases from J, the gap between germline ends came to 9 bases. The CDR3 runs 13 residues.

V usage is TRBV6-5 and J usage is TRBJ2-7; 8 bases agree with TRBD1. V shed 4 bases and J 3 bases; nucleotides not matched to a gene: 8. Per germline, CDR1 MNHEY and CDR2 SVGAGI. This CDR3 region has 15 residues. CDR3 sequence: CASSWGDRPRYEQYF. CDR3 DNA: TGTGCCAGCAGTTGGGGGGACAGGCCCCGCTACGAGCAGTACTTC.

The CDR3: CASSRTGTNTEAFF. The CDR3 DNA sequence: TGTGCCAGCAGCAGGACAGGAACGAACACTGAAGCTTTCTTT. This chain joins TRBV7-6 and TRBJ1-1; 7 positions agree with TRBD1. This CDR3 is 14 amino acids long. V dropped 5 bases and J dropped 1; count of bases not matched to a gene: 4. Germline values: CDR1 SGHVS, CDR2 FNYEAQ.

The V and J genes are TRBV19 and TRBJ2-7; 8 bases are shared with TRBD1. The CDR3 has 13 amino acids. Germline-derived CDR1 and CDR2 are LNHDA and SQIVND (reference sequence). Trimming removed 6 bases from V and 11 bases from J; junction bases left unmatched: 12. This CDR3 is CASRPRDRGKEYF. CDR3 sequence (DNA): TGTGCCAGTAGGCCCCGCGACAGGGGTAAGGAGTACTTC.

V and J are TRBV7-9 and TRBJ2-5, with D unclear. The CDR3 has 12 amino acids. Looked up from germline, CDR1 is SEHNR and CDR2 is FQNEAQ (reference sequence). Trimming took off 5 bases at V and 4 bases at J, with 8 bases between the two ends. The CDR3 coding sequence is TGTGCCAGCAGCCCGATTAGAGAGACCCAGTACTTC. Amino acid sequence: CASSPIRETQYF.

The table lists this clone with a count of one. The chain couples TRBV4-2 to TRBJ2-7; TRBD1 might be the D (5 bases). Germline V lookup: CDR1 LGHNA, CDR2 YNFKEQ. V lost 1 base to trimming and J lost 2 bases, with 12 bases between them. The CDR3 sequence is 15 residues long. CDR3 region: CASSQATGVPYEQYF. The CDR3 nucleotides read TGTGCCAGCAGCCAAGCCACAGGAGTTCCCTACGAGCAGTACTTC.